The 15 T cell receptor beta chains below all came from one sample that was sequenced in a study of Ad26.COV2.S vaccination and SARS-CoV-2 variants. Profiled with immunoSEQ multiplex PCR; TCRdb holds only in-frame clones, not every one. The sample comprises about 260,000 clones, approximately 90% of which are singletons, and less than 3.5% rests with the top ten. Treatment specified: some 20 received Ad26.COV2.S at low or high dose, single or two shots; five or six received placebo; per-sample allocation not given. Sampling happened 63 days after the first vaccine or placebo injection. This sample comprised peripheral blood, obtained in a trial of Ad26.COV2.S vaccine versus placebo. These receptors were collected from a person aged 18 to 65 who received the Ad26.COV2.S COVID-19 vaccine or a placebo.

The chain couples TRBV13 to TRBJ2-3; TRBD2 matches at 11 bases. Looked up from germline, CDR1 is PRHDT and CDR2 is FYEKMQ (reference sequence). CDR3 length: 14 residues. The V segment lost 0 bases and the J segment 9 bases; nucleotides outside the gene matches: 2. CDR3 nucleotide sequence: TGTGCCAGCAGCTTAGGACTAGCGGGAGTGACGCAGTATTTT. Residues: CASSLGLAGVTQYF.

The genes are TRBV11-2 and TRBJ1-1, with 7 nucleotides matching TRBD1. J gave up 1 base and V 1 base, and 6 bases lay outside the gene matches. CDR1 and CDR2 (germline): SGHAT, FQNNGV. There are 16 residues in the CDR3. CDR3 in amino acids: CASSLGKDRRNTEAFF. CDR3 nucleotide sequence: TGTGCCAGCAGCTTAGGAAAGGACAGGAGGAACACTGAAGCTTTCTTT.

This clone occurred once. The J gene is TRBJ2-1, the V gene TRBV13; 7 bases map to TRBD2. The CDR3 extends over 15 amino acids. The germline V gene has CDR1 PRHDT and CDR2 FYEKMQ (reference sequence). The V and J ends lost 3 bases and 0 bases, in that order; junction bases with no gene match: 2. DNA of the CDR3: TGTGCCAGCAGCTTCGGGAGGAGCTCCTACAATGAGCAGTTCTTC. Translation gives CASSFGRSSYNEQFF.

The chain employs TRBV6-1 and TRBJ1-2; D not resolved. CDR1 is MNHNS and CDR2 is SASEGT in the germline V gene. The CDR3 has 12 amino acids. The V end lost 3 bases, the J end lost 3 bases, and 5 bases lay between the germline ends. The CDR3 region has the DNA TGTGCCAGCAGTGACGTCTACTATGGCTACACCTTC. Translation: CASSDVYYGYTF.

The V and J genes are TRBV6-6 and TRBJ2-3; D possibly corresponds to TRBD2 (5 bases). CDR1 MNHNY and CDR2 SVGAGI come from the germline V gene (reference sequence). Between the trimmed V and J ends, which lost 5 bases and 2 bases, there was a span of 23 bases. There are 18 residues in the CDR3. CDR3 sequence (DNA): TGTGCCAGCAGTCCTCCCCCTAAGATTAACGGGGTCACAGATACGCAGTATTTT. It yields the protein CASSPPPKINGVTDTQYF.

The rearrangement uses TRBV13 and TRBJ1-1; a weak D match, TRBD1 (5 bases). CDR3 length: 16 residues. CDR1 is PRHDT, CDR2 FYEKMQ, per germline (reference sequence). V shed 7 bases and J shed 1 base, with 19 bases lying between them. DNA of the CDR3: TGTGCCAGCACCGGAAGGGGAGGATGGGGGAACACTGAAGCTTTCTTT. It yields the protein CASTGRGGWGNTEAFF.

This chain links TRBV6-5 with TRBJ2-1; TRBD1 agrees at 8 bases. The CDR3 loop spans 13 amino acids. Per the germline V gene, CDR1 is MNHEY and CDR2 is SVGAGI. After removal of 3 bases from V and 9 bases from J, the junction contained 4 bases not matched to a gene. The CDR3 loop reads CASSYDRGSEQFF. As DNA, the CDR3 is TGTGCCAGCAGTTATGACAGGGGCAGTGAGCAGTTCTTC.

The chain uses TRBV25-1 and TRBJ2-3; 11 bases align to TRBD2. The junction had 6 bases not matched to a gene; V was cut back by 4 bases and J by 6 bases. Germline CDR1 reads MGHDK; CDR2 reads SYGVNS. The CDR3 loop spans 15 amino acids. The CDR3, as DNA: TGTGCCAGCAGTGTCTTAGCGGGGGGGCCGGATACGCAGTATTTT. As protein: CASSVLAGGPDTQYF.

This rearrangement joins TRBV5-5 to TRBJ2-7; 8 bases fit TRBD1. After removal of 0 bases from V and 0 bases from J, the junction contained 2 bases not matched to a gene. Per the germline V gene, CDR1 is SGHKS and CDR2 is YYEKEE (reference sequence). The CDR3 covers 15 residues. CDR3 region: CASSLGQGSSYEQYF. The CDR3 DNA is TGTGCCAGCAGCTTGGGACAGGGGTCCTCCTACGAGCAGTACTTC.

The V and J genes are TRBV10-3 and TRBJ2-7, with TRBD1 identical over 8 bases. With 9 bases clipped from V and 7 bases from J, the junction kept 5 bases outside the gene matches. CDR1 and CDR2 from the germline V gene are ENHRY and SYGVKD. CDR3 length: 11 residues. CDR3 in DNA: TGTGCCATTCAGGGGGCAGAGGAGCAGTACTTC. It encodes CAIQGAEEQYF.

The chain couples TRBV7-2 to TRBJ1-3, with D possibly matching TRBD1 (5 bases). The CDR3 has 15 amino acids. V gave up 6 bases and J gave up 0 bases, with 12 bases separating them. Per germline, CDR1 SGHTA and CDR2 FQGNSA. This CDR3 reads CASSTTGDSGNTIYF. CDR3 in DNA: TGTGCCAGCAGTACCACAGGCGACTCTGGAAACACCATATATTTT.

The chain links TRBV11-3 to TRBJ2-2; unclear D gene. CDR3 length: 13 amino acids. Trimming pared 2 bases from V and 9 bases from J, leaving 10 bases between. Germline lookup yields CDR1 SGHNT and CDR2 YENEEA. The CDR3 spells CASSLLSGRELFF. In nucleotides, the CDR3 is TGTGCCAGCAGCTTATTATCTGGCCGGGAGCTGTTTTTT.

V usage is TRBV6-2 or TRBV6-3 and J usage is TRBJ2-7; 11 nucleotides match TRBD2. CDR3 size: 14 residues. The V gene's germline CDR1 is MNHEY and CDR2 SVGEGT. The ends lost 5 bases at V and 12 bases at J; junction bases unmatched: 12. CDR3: CASSLETSGGERYV. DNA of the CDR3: TGTGCCAGCAGTCTGGAAACTAGCGGGGGCGAAAGGTACGTC.

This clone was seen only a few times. CDR3 amino acids: CATSSGGYEQYV. CDR3 nucleotides: TGTGCCACCAGCAGTGGTGGATACGAGCAGTACGTC. The rearrangement uses TRBV15 and TRBJ2-7; D ambiguous. Looked up from germline, CDR1 is LNHNV and CDR2 is YYDKDF (reference sequence). Trimming shortened V by 3 bases and J by 4 bases, and 7 bases separated the two germline ends. CDR3 size: 12 residues.

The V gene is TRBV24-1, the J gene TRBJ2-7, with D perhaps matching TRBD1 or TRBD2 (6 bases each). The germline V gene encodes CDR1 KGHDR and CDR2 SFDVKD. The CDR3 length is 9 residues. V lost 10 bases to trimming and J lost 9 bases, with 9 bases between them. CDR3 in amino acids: CATQGGQYV. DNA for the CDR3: TGTGCCACACAGGGAGGGCAGTACGTC.